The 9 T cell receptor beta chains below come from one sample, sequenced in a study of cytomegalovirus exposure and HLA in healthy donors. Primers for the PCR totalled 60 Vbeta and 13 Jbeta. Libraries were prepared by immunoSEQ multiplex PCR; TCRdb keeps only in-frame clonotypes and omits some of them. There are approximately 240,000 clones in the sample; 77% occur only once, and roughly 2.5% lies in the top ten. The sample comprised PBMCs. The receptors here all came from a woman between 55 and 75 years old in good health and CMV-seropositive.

The CDR3 coding sequence is TGTGCCAGCAGCTCAATCGAGGGGGTTTGGGGCTACACCTTC. Amino acids: CASSSIEGVWGYTF. J is TRBJ1-2 and V is TRBV7-9, with D possibly being TRBD1 (6 bases). The germline gives CDR1 SEHNR, CDR2 FQNEAQ (reference sequence). V was trimmed by 4 bases and J by 8 bases, leaving 17 bases between them. This CDR3 spans 14 amino acids.

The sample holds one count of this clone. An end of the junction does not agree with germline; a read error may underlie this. CDR3 in DNA: TGTGCCAACAGTGTTGGGGGGGGCGGCTACACCTTC. It codes for CANSVGGGGYTF. This sequence joins TRBV2 and TRBJ1-2; possibly TRBD1 for D (6 bases). Germline V gene data show CDR1 as SNHLY and CDR2 as FYNNEI. There are 12 residues in the CDR3.

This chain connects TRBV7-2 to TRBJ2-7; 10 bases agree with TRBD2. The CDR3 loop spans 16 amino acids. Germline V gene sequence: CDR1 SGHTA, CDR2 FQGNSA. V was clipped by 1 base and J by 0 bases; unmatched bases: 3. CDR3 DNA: TGTGCCAGCAGCTTAGGACTAGCGGGTAACTCCTACGAGCAGTACTTC. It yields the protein CASSLGLAGNSYEQYF.

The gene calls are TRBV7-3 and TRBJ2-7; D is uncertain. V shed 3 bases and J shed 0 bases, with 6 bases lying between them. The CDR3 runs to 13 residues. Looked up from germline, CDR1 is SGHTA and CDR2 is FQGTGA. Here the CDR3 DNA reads TGTGCCAGCAGCTTTTCTAGCTCCTACGAGCAGTACTTC. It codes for CASSFSSSYEQYF.

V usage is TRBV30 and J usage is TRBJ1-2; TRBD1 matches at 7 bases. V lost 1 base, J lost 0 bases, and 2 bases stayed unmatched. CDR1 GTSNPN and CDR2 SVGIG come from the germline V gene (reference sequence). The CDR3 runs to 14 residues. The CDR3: CAWSGTGANYGYTF. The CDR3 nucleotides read TGTGCCTGGAGTGGGACAGGAGCTAACTATGGCTACACCTTC.

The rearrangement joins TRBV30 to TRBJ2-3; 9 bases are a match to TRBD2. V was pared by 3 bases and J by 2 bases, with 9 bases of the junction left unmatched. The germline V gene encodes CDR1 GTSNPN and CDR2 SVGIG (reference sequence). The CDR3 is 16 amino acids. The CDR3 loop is CAWRLAGASPTDTQYF. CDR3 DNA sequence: TGTGCCTGGAGATTAGCGGGAGCAAGCCCCACAGATACGCAGTATTTT.

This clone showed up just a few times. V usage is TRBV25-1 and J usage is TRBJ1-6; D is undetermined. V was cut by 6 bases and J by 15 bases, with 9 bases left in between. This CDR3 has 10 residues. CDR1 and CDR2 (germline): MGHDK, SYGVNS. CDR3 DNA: TGTGCCAGCAGAGCGGTTGACCTCCACTTT. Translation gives CASRAVDLHF. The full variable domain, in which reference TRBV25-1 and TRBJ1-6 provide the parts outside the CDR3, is EADIYQTPRYLVIGTGKKITLECSQTMGHDKMYWYQQDPGMELHLIHYSYGVNSTEKGDLSSESTVSRIRTEHFPLTLESARPSHTSQYLCASRAVDLHFGNGTRLTVT.

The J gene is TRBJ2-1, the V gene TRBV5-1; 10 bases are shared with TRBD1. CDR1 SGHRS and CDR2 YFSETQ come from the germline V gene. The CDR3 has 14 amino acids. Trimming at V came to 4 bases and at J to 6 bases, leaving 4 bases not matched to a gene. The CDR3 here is CASSRQGASNEQFF. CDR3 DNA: TGCGCCAGCAGCAGACAGGGGGCGTCCAATGAGCAGTTCTTC.

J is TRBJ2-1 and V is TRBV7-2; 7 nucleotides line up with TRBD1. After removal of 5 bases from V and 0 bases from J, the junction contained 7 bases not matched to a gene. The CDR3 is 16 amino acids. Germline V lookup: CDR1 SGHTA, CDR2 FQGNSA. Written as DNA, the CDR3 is TGTGCCAGCAGCCCCCAGACAGGGATCTCCTACAATGAGCAGTTCTTC. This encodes CASSPQTGISYNEQFF.